This TCR beta chain was identified in a study of persistence of HIV-infected CD4 T cells. Study as a whole: Up to about 180 mL blood was drawn at multiple time points; two donors had single-time leukapheresis.

The libraries were made with immunoSEQ version 4 in survey mode. The assay was immunoSEQ multiplex PCR, and TCRdb's table has in-frame clones only and misses some. Of approximately 44,000 clones listed, 80% to 90% were seen once; the top ten hold approximately 1%. This nonspecific control used anti-CD3/anti-CD28 bead stimulation of CD4+ T cells. CD4+ T cells upregulating both CD40 ligand and CD69 were sorted as responding cells. An approximately 20-hour stimulation of CD8-depleted PBMCs used anti-CD28/CD49d costimulation, CD40-blocking antibody and enfuvirtide. About this clone itself: Its antigen is not known.

V was shortened by 1 base and J by 4 bases, with 8 bases between the two germline ends. Germline V gene lookup returns CDR1 LNHNV and CDR2 YYDKDF (reference sequence). There are 14 residues in the CDR3. The sequences come from CD4+ T cells sorted from PBMCs after approximately 19-hour stimulation, collected from a patient who received antiretroviral therapy. This receptor was obtained from an adult man with HIV who was CMV-seropositive. The genes are TRBV15 and TRBJ1-3; D is unresolved. CDR3 loop: CATSRGRSGNTIYF. CDR3 DNA sequence: TGTGCCACCAGCAGAGGAAGAAGCGGAAACACCATATATTTT. Based on the CDR3 plus reference TRBV15 and TRBJ1-3, the full variable domain is DAMVIQNPRYQVTQFGKPVTLSCSQTLNHNVMYWYQQKSSQAPKLLFHYYDKDFNNEADTPDNFQSRRPNTSFCFLDIRSPGLGDTAMYLCATSRGRSGNTIYFGEGSWLTVV.